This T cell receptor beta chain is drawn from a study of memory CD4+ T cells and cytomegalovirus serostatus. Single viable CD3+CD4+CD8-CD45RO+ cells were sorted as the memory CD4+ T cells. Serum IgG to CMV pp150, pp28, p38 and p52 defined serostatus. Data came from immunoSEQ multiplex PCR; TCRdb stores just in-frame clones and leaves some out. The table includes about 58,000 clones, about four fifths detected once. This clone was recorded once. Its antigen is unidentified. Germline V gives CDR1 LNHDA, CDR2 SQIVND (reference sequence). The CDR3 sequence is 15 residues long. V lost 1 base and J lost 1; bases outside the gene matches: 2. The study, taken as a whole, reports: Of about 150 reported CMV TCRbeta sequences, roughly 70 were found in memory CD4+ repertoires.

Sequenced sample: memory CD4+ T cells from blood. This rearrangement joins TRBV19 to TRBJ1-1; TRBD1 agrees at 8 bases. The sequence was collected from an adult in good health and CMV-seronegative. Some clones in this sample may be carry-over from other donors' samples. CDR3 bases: TGTGCCAGTAGTATAGTGGGGACAGGGAACACTGAAGCTTTCTTT. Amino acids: CASSIVGTGNTEAFF.